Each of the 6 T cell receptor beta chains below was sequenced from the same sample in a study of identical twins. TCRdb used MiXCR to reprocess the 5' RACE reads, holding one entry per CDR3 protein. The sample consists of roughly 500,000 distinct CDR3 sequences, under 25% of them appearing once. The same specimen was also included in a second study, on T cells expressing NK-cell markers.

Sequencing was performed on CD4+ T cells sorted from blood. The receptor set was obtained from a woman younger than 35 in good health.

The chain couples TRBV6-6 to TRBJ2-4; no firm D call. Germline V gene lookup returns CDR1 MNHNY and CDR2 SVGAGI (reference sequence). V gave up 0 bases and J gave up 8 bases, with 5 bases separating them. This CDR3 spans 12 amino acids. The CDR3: CASSYSTDIQYF. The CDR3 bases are TGTGCCAGCAGTTACTCGACTGACATTCAGTACTTC.

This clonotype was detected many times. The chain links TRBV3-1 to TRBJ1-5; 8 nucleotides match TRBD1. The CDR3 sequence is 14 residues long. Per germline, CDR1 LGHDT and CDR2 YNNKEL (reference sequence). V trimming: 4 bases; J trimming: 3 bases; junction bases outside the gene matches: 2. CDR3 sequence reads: CASSRGQVNQPQHF. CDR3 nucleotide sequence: TGTGCCAGCAGCCGGGGACAGGTCAATCAGCCCCAGCATTTT.

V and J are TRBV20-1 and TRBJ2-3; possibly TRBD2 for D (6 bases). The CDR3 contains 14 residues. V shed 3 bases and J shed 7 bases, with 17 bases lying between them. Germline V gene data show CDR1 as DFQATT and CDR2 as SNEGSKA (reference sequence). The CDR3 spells CSASWREDLYTQYF. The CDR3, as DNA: TGCAGTGCTAGCTGGCGGGAAGATTTATATACGCAGTATTTT.

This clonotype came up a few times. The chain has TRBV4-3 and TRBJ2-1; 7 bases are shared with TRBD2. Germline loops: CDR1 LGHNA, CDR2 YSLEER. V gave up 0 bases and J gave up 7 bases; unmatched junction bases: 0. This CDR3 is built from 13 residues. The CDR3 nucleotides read TGCGCCAGCAGCCAAGAGGGGGGGAATGAGCAGTTCTTC. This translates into CASSQEGGNEQFF.

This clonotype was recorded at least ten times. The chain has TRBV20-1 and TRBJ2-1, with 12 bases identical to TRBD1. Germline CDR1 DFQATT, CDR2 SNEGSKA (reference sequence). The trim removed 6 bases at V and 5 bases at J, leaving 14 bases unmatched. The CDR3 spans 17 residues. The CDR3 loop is CSAGTGGATRVNNEQFF. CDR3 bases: TGCAGTGCAGGGACAGGGGGCGCAACTAGGGTTAACAATGAGCAGTTCTTC.

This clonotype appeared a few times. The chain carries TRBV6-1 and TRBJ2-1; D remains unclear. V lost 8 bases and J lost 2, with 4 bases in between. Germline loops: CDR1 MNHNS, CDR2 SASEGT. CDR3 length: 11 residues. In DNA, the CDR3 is TGTGCCAGCGCACCCTACAATGAGCAGTTCTTC. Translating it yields CASAPYNEQFF.